The 32 T cell receptor beta chains reported below all come from one sample, sequenced in a study of kidney transplant recipient with SARS-CoV-2 infection. TCRdb itself ran the reads through MiXCR, one entry per CDR3 protein. This table has some 220,000 distinct CDR3 sequences, 29% appearing once. The input for sequencing was a blood sample, taken at baseline and around day 110 from a kidney transplant recipient. Receptors were obtained from a male patient aged 25 to 39 who had COVID-19 and was a kidney transplant recipient. Some T cells may be supplied by the graft donor.

Points on this clonotype: This likely reflects a read error, since a far larger clone is one base away. V and J are TRBV10-1 and TRBJ2-5; D gene ambiguous. The better agreement between TRBJ2-7 and the DNA end casts doubt on the J call. Germline V CDR1 and CDR2: WNHNN, SYGVQD (reference sequence). The CDR3 runs 15 residues. CDR3 protein: CASSEYTSNSYEQYF. The CDR3 nucleotides read TGCGCCAGCAGTGAGTATACTTCCAACTCCTACGAGCAGTACTTC.

The sample holds many counts of this clonotype. V usage is TRBV7-7 and J usage is TRBJ1-2; D call uncertain. CDR1 SSHAT and CDR2 FNYEAQ come from the germline V gene (reference sequence). There are 17 residues in the CDR3. V gave up 4 bases and J gave up 4 bases, with 22 bases separating them. CDR3 sequence reads: CASSSVVKCRKTYGYTF. CDR3 in DNA: TGTGCCAGCAGCTCGGTCGTTAAGTGCCGAAAGACCTATGGCTACACCTTC. The full variable domain, completed using reference TRBV7-7 and TRBJ1-2, is GAGVSQSPRYKVTKRGQDVTLRCDPISSHATLYWYQQALGQGPEFLTYFNYEAQPDKSGLPSDRFSAERPEGSISTLTIQRTEQRDSAMYRCASSSVVKCRKTYGYTFGSGTRLTVV.

At least ten counts were recorded for this clonotype. V is TRBV7-8 and J is TRBJ2-5, with 7 bases identical to TRBD2. This CDR3 spans 13 amino acids. The V gene end was trimmed by 7 bases and the J gene end by 2 bases; junction bases not matched to a gene: 4. Per the germline V gene, CDR1 is SGHVS and CDR2 is FQNEAQ. CDR3: CASTWGGQETQYF. The CDR3 DNA follows: TGTGCCAGCACGTGGGGGGGTCAAGAGACCCAGTACTTC.

This clonotype has at least ten counts. The rearrangement uses TRBV5-1 and TRBJ1-1; possibly TRBD1 for D (5 bases). The CDR3 spans 14 residues. V dropped 0 bases and J dropped 4 bases, with 10 bases sitting between them. CDR1 SGHRS and CDR2 YFSETQ come from the germline V gene. CDR3 in amino acids: CASSLVGVGTEAFF. As DNA, the CDR3 is TGCGCCAGCAGCTTGGTAGGGGTAGGCACTGAAGCTTTCTTT.

Details on this clonotype: In this CDR3 the conserved last residue, phenylalanine or tryptophan, is missing, so a read error is likely. V usage is TRBV6-1 and J usage is TRBJ2-5; D is tentatively TRBD1 or TRBD2 (5 bases each). Germline CDR1 reads MNHNS; CDR2 reads SASEGT. V shed 2 bases and J shed 10 bases, with 8 bases lying between them. This CDR3 is 11 amino acids long. CDR3 amino acids: CASSEPRGQYL. The CDR3 DNA reads as TGTGCCAGCAGTGAACCGAGGGGCCAGTACCTC.

Details on this clonotype: Since a much larger clone is just one base distant, this may be a read error. The chain has TRBV11-3 and TRBJ1-2; D remains ambiguous. The CDR3 is made up of 17 amino acids. Trimming cost V 5 bases and J 4 bases, with 23 bases left between them. In germline, CDR1 is SGHNT, CDR2 YENEEA. In DNA, the CDR3 is TGTGCCAGCAGCGTTCGCTTCGATCTCGGAAGGACCTATGGCTACACCTTC. This encodes CASSVRFDLGRTYGYTF.

The chain is built from TRBV6-6 and TRBJ2-1, with a possible D match to TRBD2 (6 bases). The germline V gene encodes CDR1 MNHNY and CDR2 SVGAGI (reference sequence). Trimming cost V 8 bases and J 4 bases, with 15 bases left between them. This CDR3 has 14 amino acids. The CDR3 coding sequence is TGTGCCAGCTCCTTGGCTAGCGCATACAATGAGCAGTTCTTC. Encoded protein: CASSLASAYNEQFF.

This clonotype was observed a few times. The V call is TRBV20-1, the J call TRBJ2-1; 7 positions match TRBD2. Germline lookup yields CDR1 DFQATT and CDR2 SNEGSKA (reference sequence). The CDR3 length is 15 residues. V trimming: 0 bases; J trimming: 8 bases; junction bases outside the gene matches: 10. The CDR3 DNA sequence: TGCAGTGCTAGAGAACCCCCGGGAGGAGGAGATGAGCAGTTCTTC. Amino acid sequence: CSAREPPGGGDEQFF.

Regarding this clonotype: Given the absence of the conserved phenylalanine or tryptophan at the CDR3 end, a read error is likely. This chain uses TRBV24-1 with TRBJ1-2; D unclear. The CDR3 contains 17 residues. Trimming left V 6 bases short and J 4 bases short, with 23 bases between. Germline CDR1 KGHDR, CDR2 SFDVKD. The CDR3 coding sequence is TGTGCCACCAGTTGTGTCCATAGTACCAGAAAGACCTATGGCTACACCTAC. Translation: CATSCVHSTRKTYGYTY.

The table lists this clonotype with a few counts. The rearrangement links TRBV7-7 to TRBJ1-2; D is uncertain. Germline loops: CDR1 SSHAT, CDR2 FNYEAQ (reference sequence). The V end was cut by 4 bases, the J end by 4 bases, with 22 bases between. The CDR3 consists of 17 residues. The DNA of the CDR3 is TGTGCCAGCAGCTCAGGAAATAAGTGCCGAAAGACCTATGGCTACACCTTC. It translates to CASSSGNKCRKTYGYTF. Based on the CDR3 plus reference TRBV7-7 and TRBJ1-2, the full variable domain is GAGVSQSPRYKVTKRGQDVTLRCDPISSHATLYWYQQALGQGPEFLTYFNYEAQPDKSGLPSDRFSAERPEGSISTLTIQRTEQRDSAMYRCASSSGNKCRKTYGYTFGSGTRLTVV.

This clonotype was found a few times. This rearrangement joins TRBV5-4 to TRBJ1-1; a possible D gene is TRBD1 (6 bases). Germline lookup yields CDR1 SGHNT and CDR2 YYREEE (reference sequence). V gave up 4 bases and J gave up 2 bases, with 15 bases separating them. The CDR3 consists of 15 residues. CDR3 DNA sequence: TGTGCCAGCAGCGTATCCGGGACACCAAACACTGAAGCTTTCTTT. Its translation is CASSVSGTPNTEAFF.

This clonotype was recorded at least ten times. CDR3 sequence: CSATQRRSTNEKLFF. CDR3 nucleotide sequence: TGCAGTGCTACTCAGCGGAGATCAACTAATGAAAAACTGTTTTTT. The V and J genes are TRBV20-1 and TRBJ1-4; the D is unclear. This CDR3 has 15 residues. Deletions cut 4 bases from V and 0 bases from J, with 12 bases between. Germline V CDR1 and CDR2: DFQATT, SNEGSKA (reference sequence).

The chain links TRBV11-3 to TRBJ2-1; 10 bases match TRBD1. Germline V lookup: CDR1 SGHNT, CDR2 YENEEA. The CDR3 runs to 16 residues. Losses at the gene ends were 2 bases for V and 9 bases for J; bases not matched to a gene: 10. CDR3 DNA sequence: TGTGCCAGCAGCTTACTTCTGGGACAGGGGCCTCCTGAGCAGTTCTTC. As protein: CASSLLLGQGPPEQFF.

Points on this clonotype: A much larger clonotype is one base distant, so this may be a read error. The gene calls are TRBV12-3 or TRBV12-4 and TRBJ1-4; D unresolved. This CDR3 is 15 amino acids long. The V gene lost 6 bases and the J gene lost 3 bases, with 14 bases spanning the gap. CDR3 in amino acids: CASSAGSRANEKLFF. CDR3 in DNA: TGTGCCAGCAGCGCCGGAAGTCGAGCTAATGAAAAACTGTTTTTT.

Note on this clonotype: A much more abundant neighbour one base away suggests this may be a read error. The chain has TRBV9 and TRBJ2-1, with D possibly matching TRBD2 (6 bases). This CDR3 is 16 amino acids long. The germline CDR1 and CDR2 sequences are SGDLS and YYNGEE. The CDR3 sequence is CASSDPGAAAYNEQLF. The CDR3 DNA reads as TGTGCCAGCAGCGACCCGGGAGCAGCAGCCTACAATGAGCAGCTCTTC.

This clonotype was seen ten or more times. The CDR3 bases are TGTGCCAGCAGTACACTGTCACGCTCTAGAAAGACCTATGGCTACACCTTC. It yields the protein CASSTLSRSRKTYGYTF. The gene calls are TRBV6-8 and TRBJ1-2; D unresolved. V was trimmed by 5 bases and J by 4 bases, leaving 23 bases between them. The CDR3 is 17 amino acids. Germline V gives CDR1 MNHGY, CDR2 SAAAGT.

Turning to this clonotype: A much larger clone sits a single nucleotide away, making a read error possible. This chain links TRBV3-1 with TRBJ2-1; a weak D match, TRBD2 (6 bases). CDR1 and CDR2 (germline): LGHDT, YNNKEL (reference sequence). CDR3 length: 17 amino acids. The CDR3 protein is CEQRRGSHFHSGNEQFF. The CDR3 DNA reads TGTGAGCAGCGACGGGGGTCCCATTTCCATTCCGGCAATGAGCAGTTCTTC.

In its sample, this clonotype was seen many times. V and J are TRBV7-7 and TRBJ1-2; D ambiguous. With 5 bases removed from V and 4 bases from J, the gap between germline ends came to 23 bases. The germline V gene encodes CDR1 SSHAT and CDR2 FNYEAQ (reference sequence). This CDR3 has 17 residues. The CDR3 bases are TGTGCCAGCAGCGCAAAAGTTAAGTGCCGAAAGACCTATGGCTACACCTTC. This codes for CASSAKVKCRKTYGYTF.

The V call is TRBV12-5, the J call TRBJ1-2, with D perhaps TRBD1 (6 bases). The CDR3 runs 16 residues. The V end was cut by 2 bases, the J end by 2 bases, with 15 bases between. The germline CDR1 and CDR2 sequences are LGHNT and FRNRAP. CDR3 sequence (DNA): TGTGCTAGTGGTTTGATAATATCGGGGGCGAACTATGGCTACACCTTC. It specifies CASGLIISGANYGYTF.

The sample holds one count of this clonotype. A read error may produce the germline difference seen at one junction end. The chain links TRBV7-2 to TRBJ2-1, with TRBD1 as a possible D gene (5 bases). Per germline, CDR1 SGHTA and CDR2 FQGNSA. The CDR3 is made up of 15 amino acids. In DNA form, the CDR3 reads TGTGCCAGCAGCTTCCCCAGGGCCTCCTACAATGGGCAGTTCTTC. As protein: CASSFPRASYNGQFF.

This rearrangement joins TRBV28 to TRBJ2-3; D might be TRBD2 (5 bases). The CDR3 is 15 residues long. The germline V and J ends were trimmed by 7 bases and 0 bases, with 14 bases remaining between them. Germline V CDR1 and CDR2: MDHEN, SYDVKM. CDR3 bases: TGTGCCAGCAACCTAGCTAGCCAAAGCACAGATACGCAGTATTTT. Translating it yields CASNLASQSTDTQYF.

The chain uses TRBV11-1 and TRBJ1-2; no clear D gene. The germline gives CDR1 SGHAT, CDR2 FQDESV (reference sequence). This CDR3 comprises 17 residues. V lost 5 bases and J 4 bases, leaving 23 bases between the germline ends. CDR3 DNA: TGTGCCAGCAGCAAATCCAATAAGGCTGGAAAGACCTATGGCTACACCTTC. Translation: CASSKSNKAGKTYGYTF.

This clonotype was counted many times. This rearrangement joins TRBV4-3 to TRBJ2-7; TRBD1 matches 8 bases. Germline lookup yields CDR1 LGHNA and CDR2 YSLEER. Unmatched junction bases numbered 5, after V lost 1 base and J lost 3 bases. The length of the CDR3 is 15 residues. The CDR3 nucleotides are TGCGCCAGCAGCCAAGGGACAGGGCTTCACTACGAGCAGTACTTC. Its translation: CASSQGTGLHYEQYF.

Concerning this clonotype itself: A much larger clone is a single base away; this may be a read error. The genes are TRBV6-5 and TRBJ1-4; D possibly corresponds to TRBD1 (5 bases). This CDR3 is built from 15 residues. CDR1 is MNHEY, CDR2 SVGAGI, per germline. Trimming removed 5 bases at V and 8 bases at J, with 18 bases between. The CDR3 nucleotides are TGTGCCAGCAGTGGAGGAGTCATTGGGGGGGAAAAACTGTTTTTT. This gives the protein CASSGGVIGGEKLFF.

This clonotype was picked up many times. CDR3 protein: CASTPGQGADNGYTF. CDR3 DNA: TGTGCCAGCACTCCGGGACAGGGTGCTGATAATGGCTACACCTTC. J is TRBJ1-2 and V is TRBV2; 9 nucleotides agree with TRBD1. CDR1 is SNHLY, CDR2 FYNNEI, per germline. Germline trimming cut 7 bases from V and 6 bases from J; bases unmatched to any gene: 12. The CDR3 is 15 residues long.

This clonotype was counted many times. The chain employs TRBV20-1 and TRBJ1-1; possibly TRBD1 for D (5 bases). V lost 6 bases and J lost 1, with 27 bases in between. Per the germline V gene, CDR1 is DFQATT and CDR2 is SNEGSKA (reference sequence). The CDR3 has 18 amino acids. The chain's CDR3 is CSARPGTAGRGRNTEAFF. CDR3 in DNA: TGCAGTGCCCGTCCCGGGACCGCGGGCCGGGGGAGGAACACTGAAGCTTTCTTT.

This clonotype was counted between two and nine times. This chain connects TRBV4-1 to TRBJ1-1; unclear D gene. The CDR3 totals 13 residues. Germline assignment: CDR1 MGHRA and CDR2 YSYEKL. V gave up 4 bases and J gave up 2 bases, with 8 bases separating them. As DNA, the CDR3 is TGCGCCAGCAGCCTCGGGATCAACACTGAAGCTTTCTTT. It encodes CASSLGINTEAFF.

Comment on this clonotype: This may be a read error: a much more frequent sequence differs by one nucleotide. Here the CDR3 omits its conserved ending phenylalanine or tryptophan, so a read error is the likely source. This chain connects TRBV7-9 to TRBJ1-4; tentatively, D is TRBD1 (5 bases). The CDR3 covers 15 residues. Germline CDR1 reads SEHNR; CDR2 reads FQNEAQ (reference sequence). The ends were cut back, 3 bases at V and 8 bases at J, with 16 bases in the middle. CDR3 DNA: TGTGCCAGCAGCTTGAGTGGGGGGGTGAAAGAAAAACTGTTTTGT. It yields the protein CASSLSGGVKEKLFC.

This clonotype has a count of ten or more. The V gene is TRBV12-3 or TRBV12-4, the J gene TRBJ1-5; TRBD1 is a possible D gene (5 bases). V dropped 3 bases and J dropped 7 bases, with 16 bases sitting between them. There are 15 residues in the CDR3. CDR3 amino acids: CASSFLTRGIQPQHF. As DNA, the CDR3 is TGTGCCAGCAGTTTCTTAACAAGGGGTATCCAGCCCCAGCATTTT.

This clonotype occurred many times. The CDR3 sequence is CASSLGQGMGYTF. The CDR3 coding sequence is TGTGCCAGCAGCCTAGGACAGGGGATGGGCTACACCTTC. V usage is TRBV7-9 and J usage is TRBJ1-2; 9 bases map to TRBD1. From germline, CDR1 is SEHNR and CDR2 FQNEAQ (reference sequence). This CDR3 has 13 residues. Trimming at V came to 5 bases and at J to 8 bases, leaving 6 bases not matched to a gene.

This clonotype showed up many times. This chain connects TRBV19 to TRBJ1-2; tentative D call: TRBD1 (5 bases). Trimming removed 4 bases at V and 4 bases at J, with 22 bases between. The CDR3 length is 17 residues. CDR1 and CDR2 (germline): LNHDA, SQIVND (reference sequence). As DNA, the CDR3 is TGTGCCAGTAGTAGCCTTTGGACAAATCGAAAGACCTATGGCTACACCTTC. It encodes CASSSLWTNRKTYGYTF.

The chain combines TRBV9 with TRBJ2-3; 8 nucleotides align to TRBD1. There are 16 residues in the CDR3. The germline CDR1 and CDR2 sequences are SGDLS and YYNGEE. V lost 3 bases to trimming and J lost 5 bases; unmatched junction nucleotides: 11. CDR3 sequence (DNA): TGTGCCAGCAGCGCCTCCTTAGGACAGGGTAAAGATACGCAGTATTTT. It yields the protein CASSASLGQGKDTQYF. The variable domain in full, with the rest retrieved from reference TRBV9 and TRBJ2-3, is DSGVTQTPKHLITATGQRVTLRCSPRSGDLSVYWYQQSLDQGLQFLIQYYNGEERAKGNILERFSAQQFPDLHSELNLSSLELGDSALYFCASSASLGQGKDTQYFGPGTRLTVL.